A single sample gave rise to the 25 T cell receptor beta chains below, sequenced in a study of T cell clones after liver transplantation. Some clones are missing from TCRdb's copy, which holds only in-frame ones; the method was immunoSEQ multiplex PCR. Of 95,000 to 110,000 clones listed, 75% to 90% are singletons. The starting material was CD4+ T cells from blood, obtained before liver transplant. These receptors originate from a human donor who received a liver transplant.

In its sample, this clone was seen a few times. The chain employs TRBV6-1 and TRBJ2-1; the match to TRBD1 covers 10 bases. The germline gives CDR1 MNHNS, CDR2 SASEGT. This CDR3 region has 16 residues. V gave up 4 bases and J gave up 8 bases; unmatched junction bases: 11. The chain's CDR3 is CASSVGLGQGKDEQFF. The CDR3 nucleotides are TGTGCCAGCAGTGTGGGATTGGGACAGGGGAAGGATGAGCAGTTCTTC.

The V call is TRBV7-2, the J call TRBJ2-3, with D unclear. The V and J ends lost 8 bases and 1 base respectively, with 19 bases between them. CDR1 and CDR2 (germline): SGHTA, FQGNSA. CDR3 length equals 16 residues. The CDR3 DNA reads as TGTGCCAGCGTTTCATCGGGCCTTCCCGGCACAGATACGCAGTATTTT. Translation gives CASVSSGLPGTDTQYF. Based on the CDR3 plus reference TRBV7-2 and TRBJ2-3, the full variable domain is GAGVSQSPSNKVTEKGKDVELRCDPISGHTALYWYRQSLGQGLEFLIYFQGNSAPDKSGLPSDRFSAERTGGSVSTLTIQRTQQEDSAVYLCASVSSGLPGTDTQYFGPGTRLTVL.

On this clone itself: The junction shows a germline mismatch at one end, possibly a read error. CDR3: CASSLQGTGELFF. The CDR3 DNA is TGTGCCAGCAGCTTGCAAGGGACAGGGGAACTGTTTTTT. This chain connects TRBV5-4 to TRBJ2-2; TRBD1 matches at 10 bases. The CDR3 spans 13 residues. Looked up from germline, CDR1 is SGHNT and CDR2 is YYREEE (reference sequence).

CDR3 sequence: CASSLFYNEQFF. Here the CDR3 DNA reads TGTGCCAGCAGCTTATTTTACAATGAGCAGTTCTTC. V usage is TRBV7-9 and J usage is TRBJ2-1; D is uncertain. The CDR3 runs 12 residues. Germline V gene data show CDR1 as SEHNR and CDR2 as FQNEAQ (reference sequence). V dropped 2 bases and J dropped 4 bases, with 3 bases sitting between them.

The V and J genes are TRBV5-1 and TRBJ1-4, with a tentative D call TRBD1 (5 bases). V was clipped by 5 bases and J by 8 bases, with 19 bases between them. The CDR3 extends over 15 amino acids. Germline CDR1 reads SGHRS; CDR2 reads YFSETQ. CDR3: CASRQGGQGPEKLFF. The CDR3 coding sequence is TGCGCCAGCAGACAAGGTGGGCAGGGCCCAGAAAAACTGTTTTTT. The variable domain in full, completed from reference TRBV5-1 and TRBJ1-4, reads KAGVTQTPRYLIKTRGQQVTLSCSPISGHRSVSWYQQTPGQGLQFLFEYFSETQRNKGNFPGRFSGRQFSNSRSEMNVSTLELGDSALYLCASRQGGQGPEKLFFGSGTQLSVL.

The chain uses TRBV5-1 and TRBJ1-4; possibly TRBD1 for D (5 bases). This CDR3 region has 14 residues. CDR1 and CDR2 (germline): SGHRS, YFSETQ. V was trimmed by 4 bases and J by 2 bases, leaving 9 bases between them. The CDR3: CASSGGTTNEKLFF. CDR3 DNA: TGCGCCAGCAGCGGGGGGACCACTAATGAAAAACTGTTTTTT.

This chain connects TRBV29-1 to TRBJ1-1, with a weak D call TRBD1 (6 bases). Germline assignment: CDR1 SQVTM and CDR2 ANQGSEA. This CDR3 has 14 residues. V was shortened by 7 bases and J by 6 bases, with 21 bases between the two germline ends. Here the CDR3 DNA reads TGCAGCGCTCCCGGACAGTCGTTGATTGCTGAAGCTTTCTTT. Protein: CSAPGQSLIAEAFF.

This clone occurred a few times. The chain is built from TRBV14 and TRBJ1-2; D not resolved. The CDR3 sequence is 13 residues long. Trimming removed 5 bases from V and 4 bases from J, with 11 bases in between. Germline V gives CDR1 SGHDN, CDR2 FVKESK. Here the CDR3 reads CASSSGRSYGYTF. The CDR3 nucleotides are TGTGCCAGCAGCTCCGGCAGGTCCTATGGCTACACCTTC. Full variable domain (rest looked up from reference TRBV14 and TRBJ1-2): EAGVTQFPSHSVIEKGQTVTLRCDPISGHDNLYWYRRVMGKEIKFLLHFVKESKQDESGMPNNRFLAERTGGTYSTLKVQPAELEDSGVYFCASSSGRSYGYTFGSGTRLTVV.

This chain connects TRBV28 to TRBJ2-3; 12 nucleotides agree with TRBD2. The CDR3 is 16 amino acids. With 5 bases clipped from V and 5 bases from J, the junction kept 8 bases outside the gene matches. CDR1 is MDHEN, CDR2 SYDVKM, per germline. CDR3 sequence: CASSPALAGGEDTQYF. CDR3 DNA: TGTGCCAGCAGTCCCGCCCTAGCGGGAGGGGAAGATACGCAGTATTTT.

This clone was picked up one time. The rearrangement uses TRBV4-3 and TRBJ1-2; possibly TRBD1 for D (6 bases). The CDR3 spans 14 residues. V shed 3 bases and J shed 4 bases, with 12 bases lying between them. The germline CDR1 and CDR2 sequences are LGHNA and YSLEER. CDR3 DNA: TGCGCCAGCAGCCAGAACACAGGGTTCTATGGCTACACCTTC. It encodes CASSQNTGFYGYTF.

V and J are TRBV18 and TRBJ2-7; unclear D gene. Germline CDR1 and CDR2: KGHSH and LQKENI. The CDR3 loop spans 13 amino acids. Deletions cut 6 bases from V and 5 bases from J, with 14 bases between. CDR3 coding DNA: TGTGCCAGCTCCCCGGTTCGCCAGGACGAGCAGTACTTC. This sequence encodes CASSPVRQDEQYF. The full variable domain, completed using reference TRBV18 and TRBJ2-7, is NAGVMQNPRHLVRRRGQEARLRCSPMKGHSHVYWYRQLPEEGLKFMVYLQKENIIDESGMPKERFSAEFPKEGPSILRIQQVVRGDSAAYFCASSPVRQDEQYFGPGTRLTVT.

V usage is TRBV7-2 and J usage is TRBJ1-6, with D possibly being TRBD1 (6 bases). CDR3 length: 16 residues. The germline V and J ends were trimmed by 4 bases and 7 bases, with 17 bases remaining between them. Germline CDR1 reads SGHTA; CDR2 reads FQGNSA. CDR3 sequence reads: CASSSEGQNPNSPLHF. The CDR3 DNA reads as TGTGCCAGCAGCTCAGAGGGACAAAACCCCAATTCACCCCTCCACTTT.

The chain joins TRBV30 to TRBJ1-3, with a weak D call TRBD1 (6 bases). This CDR3 is 13 amino acids long. Deletions cut 3 bases from V and 2 bases from J, with 8 bases between. Germline V gene data show CDR1 as GTSNPN and CDR2 as SVGIG (reference sequence). CDR3 sequence: CAWRGGAGNTIYF. DNA for the CDR3: TGTGCCTGGAGAGGGGGGGCTGGAAACACCATATATTTT.

The genes are TRBV7-3 and TRBJ2-7, with D unresolved. The CDR3 is 14 amino acids. Germline assignment: CDR1 SGHTA and CDR2 FQGTGA. V lost 5 bases to trimming and J lost 6 bases, with 17 bases between them. In nucleotides, the CDR3 is TGTGCCAGCAGCCCCGGGCCTACTCAAGGCGAGCAGTACTTC. Residues: CASSPGPTQGEQYF.

The chain combines TRBV9 with TRBJ1-1; 7 nucleotides align to TRBD1. Germline CDR1 SGDLS, CDR2 YYNGEE. The CDR3 has 14 amino acids. V trimming: 3 bases; J trimming: 0 bases; junction bases outside the gene matches: 2. The CDR3 region is CASSADRVNTEAFF. For the CDR3, the DNA is TGTGCCAGCAGCGCTGACAGGGTGAACACTGAAGCTTTCTTT.

The chain uses TRBV4-1 and TRBJ2-7; D is ambiguous. Germline CDR1 and CDR2: MGHRA and YSYEKL. V lost 1 base and J 2 bases, leaving 12 bases between the germline ends. The CDR3 length is 15 residues. The CDR3 protein is CASSQVSQTAYEQYF. CDR3 coding DNA: TGCGCCAGCAGCCAAGTCAGCCAAACCGCCTACGAGCAGTACTTC.

DNA of the CDR3: TGTGCCAGCAGTGACCCAGCGGGAGGGAATGAGCAGTTCTTC. It encodes CASSDPAGGNEQFF. This chain connects TRBV2 to TRBJ2-1, with 10 bases matching TRBD2. The germline CDR1 and CDR2 sequences are SNHLY and FYNNEI. The CDR3 is 14 residues long. V trimming: 3 bases; J trimming: 7 bases; junction bases outside the gene matches: 3.

This clone was seen just once. This chain links TRBV6-1 with TRBJ1-2; no clear D gene. The CDR3 covers 13 residues. Germline V CDR1 and CDR2: MNHNS, SASEGT. Trimming stripped 3 bases from V and 4 bases from J, with 9 bases between. The CDR3 region is CASSEESFYGYTF. The CDR3, as DNA: TGTGCCAGCAGTGAGGAGTCCTTCTATGGCTACACCTTC.

This sequence joins TRBV5-6 and TRBJ2-2; D may be TRBD1 (5 bases). Germline V gives CDR1 SGHDT, CDR2 YYEEEE. V was cut by 4 bases and J by 5 bases, with 18 bases left in between. The CDR3 is made up of 16 amino acids. CDR3 nucleotides: TGTGCCAGCAGCCTTTATTTCAGTTCAGGGACCGGGGAGCTGTTTTTT. Translating it yields CASSLYFSSGTGELFF.

The rearrangement joins TRBV2 to TRBJ1-3; unclear D gene. Trimming shortened V by 4 bases and J by 0 bases, and 10 bases separated the two germline ends. The CDR3 totals 15 residues. Germline V gene data show CDR1 as SNHLY and CDR2 as FYNNEI. As DNA, the CDR3 is TGTGCCAGCAGTGGGACGTTCGGCTCTGGAAACACCATATATTTT. Its translation: CASSGTFGSGNTIYF.

The CDR3 coding sequence is TGTGCCAGCAGCCAAGATCCAGGGAGGAGCGGGGAGCTGTTTTTT. Translating gives CASSQDPGRSGELFF. The V gene is TRBV4-2, the J gene TRBJ2-2; D perhaps matches TRBD2 (6 bases). Germline assignment: CDR1 LGHNA and CDR2 YNFKEQ. This CDR3 has 15 amino acids. V lost 0 bases, J lost 7 bases, and 12 bases lay in between.

The V and J genes are TRBV13 and TRBJ2-1; TRBD2 aligns across 7 bases. Germline CDR1 is PRHDT and CDR2 is FYEKMQ (reference sequence). Trimming cost V 3 bases and J 6 bases; bases outside gene matches: 5. The CDR3 consists of 14 residues. CDR3 nucleotide sequence: TGTGCCAGCAGCTTCACCGGGAGGCCCAATGAGCAGTTCTTC. Protein product: CASSFTGRPNEQFF.

This chain joins TRBV7-2 and TRBJ2-1, with a weak D call TRBD1 (5 bases). The germline V and J ends were trimmed by 1 base and 3 bases, with 7 bases remaining between them. Looked up from germline, CDR1 is SGHTA and CDR2 is FQGNSA. The CDR3 loop spans 14 amino acids. CDR3 bases: TGTGCCAGCAGCTTAGGGGGCGGCTACAATGAGCAGTTCTTC. As protein: CASSLGGGYNEQFF.

The V and J genes are TRBV14 and TRBJ1-6; 9 bases agree with TRBD1. The CDR3 runs 18 residues. Germline CDR1 is SGHDN and CDR2 is FVKESK. The V segment lost 7 bases and the J segment 0 bases; nucleotides outside the gene matches: 10. CDR3 nucleotides: TGTGCCAGCATCTCACAGGGGGCGCAGAGCTCCTATAATTCACCCCTCCACTTT. As protein: CASISQGAQSSYNSPLHF.

This sequence joins TRBV18 and TRBJ2-7; D gene uncertain. This CDR3 contains 13 residues. Deletions cut 2 bases from V and 2 bases from J, with 7 bases between. Germline CDR1 is KGHSH and CDR2 is LQKENI. CDR3 in amino acids: CASSPIGPYEQYF. CDR3 sequence (DNA): TGTGCCAGCTCACCAATCGGCCCCTACGAGCAGTACTTC. Based on the CDR3 plus reference TRBV18 and TRBJ2-7, the full variable domain is NAGVMQNPRHLVRRRGQEARLRCSPMKGHSHVYWYRQLPEEGLKFMVYLQKENIIDESGMPKERFSAEFPKEGPSILRIQQVVRGDSAAYFCASSPIGPYEQYFGPGTRLTVT.